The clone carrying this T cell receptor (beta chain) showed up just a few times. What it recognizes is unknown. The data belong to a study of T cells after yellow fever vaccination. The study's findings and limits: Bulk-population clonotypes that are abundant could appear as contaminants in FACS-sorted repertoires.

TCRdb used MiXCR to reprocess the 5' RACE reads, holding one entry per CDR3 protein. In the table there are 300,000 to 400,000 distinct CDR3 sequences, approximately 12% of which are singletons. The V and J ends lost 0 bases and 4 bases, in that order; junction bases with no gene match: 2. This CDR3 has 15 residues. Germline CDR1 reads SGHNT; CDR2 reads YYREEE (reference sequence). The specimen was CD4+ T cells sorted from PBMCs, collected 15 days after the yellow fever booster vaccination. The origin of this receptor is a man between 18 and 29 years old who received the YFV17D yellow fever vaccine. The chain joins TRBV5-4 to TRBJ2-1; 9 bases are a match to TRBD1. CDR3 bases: TGTGCCAGCAGCTTGGCCGACAGGGGGTACAATGAGCAGTTCTTC. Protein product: CASSLADRGYNEQFF.